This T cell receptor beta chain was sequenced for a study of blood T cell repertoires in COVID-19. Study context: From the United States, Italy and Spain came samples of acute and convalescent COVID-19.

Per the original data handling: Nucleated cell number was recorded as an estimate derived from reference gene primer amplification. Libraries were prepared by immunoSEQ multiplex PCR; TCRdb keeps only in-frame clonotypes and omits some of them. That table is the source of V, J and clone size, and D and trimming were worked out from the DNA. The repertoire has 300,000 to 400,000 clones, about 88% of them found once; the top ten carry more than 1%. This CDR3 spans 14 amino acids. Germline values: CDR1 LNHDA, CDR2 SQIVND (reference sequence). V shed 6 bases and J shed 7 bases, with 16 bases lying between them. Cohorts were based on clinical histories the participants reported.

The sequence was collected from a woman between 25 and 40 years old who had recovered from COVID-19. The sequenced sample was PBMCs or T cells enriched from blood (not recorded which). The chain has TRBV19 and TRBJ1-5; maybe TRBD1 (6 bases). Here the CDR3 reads CASSPPGRGQPQHF. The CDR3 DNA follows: TGTGCCAGTAGCCCTCCCGGGAGGGGGCAGCCCCAGCATTTT.